This passage covers 30 T cell receptor beta chains from one sample sequenced in a study of radiotherapy plus CTLA-4 blockade in lung cancer. This table comes from immunoSEQ multiplex PCR, and its TCRdb copy is limited to in-frame clones, with some not included. There are about 120,000 clones in the sample; about nine tenths occur only once, and 6.9% lies in the top ten. The source was peripheral blood, collected from a patient treated with radiotherapy plus ipilimumab. The receptors come from a human donor with non-small cell lung cancer that progressed on radiotherapy plus ipilimumab.

The gene calls are TRBV20-1 and TRBJ2-1; no definite D call. Germline V gene sequence: CDR1 DFQATT, CDR2 SNEGSKA (reference sequence). V was cut by 5 bases and J by 5 bases, with 4 bases left in between. This CDR3 is 10 amino acids long. The CDR3 region is CSALDNEQFF. CDR3 in DNA: TGCAGTGCTTTAGACAATGAGCAGTTCTTC.

The rearrangement links TRBV25-1 to TRBJ2-6; D perhaps matches TRBD1 (6 bases). The germline CDR1 and CDR2 sequences are MGHDK and SYGVNS. V was shortened by 4 bases and J by 2 bases, with 15 bases between the two germline ends. The CDR3 spans 17 residues. The CDR3 here is CASSAPGQTTGANVLTF. The CDR3 DNA reads as TGTGCCAGCAGTGCCCCGGGACAAACCACTGGGGCCAACGTCCTGACTTTC.

The chain recombines TRBV5-5 with TRBJ2-7; no clear D. V gave up 4 bases and J gave up 5 bases, with 7 bases separating them. CDR1 is SGHKS and CDR2 is YYEKEE in the germline V gene (reference sequence). This CDR3 is built from 11 residues. This CDR3 reads CASSEGDEQYF. The CDR3 DNA follows: TGTGCCAGCAGCGAAGGAGACGAGCAGTACTTC.

The chain is built from TRBV6-1 and TRBJ2-3, with 10 bases matching TRBD1. V shed 7 bases, J shed 2 bases, and the junction held 6 bases outside the gene matches. CDR1 and CDR2 (germline): MNHNS, SASEGT. This CDR3 region has 15 residues. Written as DNA, the CDR3 is TGTGCCAGCACTGACAGGGGGCATGTCACAGATACGCAGTATTTT. It yields the protein CASTDRGHVTDTQYF.

J is TRBJ2-2 and V is TRBV27, with 8 bases fitting TRBD2. Looked up from germline, CDR1 is MNHEY and CDR2 is SMNVEV (reference sequence). Losses at the gene ends were 3 bases for V and 4 bases for J; bases not matched to a gene: 7. This CDR3 is built from 16 residues. The CDR3: CASSFREGDLTGELFF. The CDR3 DNA follows: TGTGCCAGCAGTTTCCGGGAGGGAGACCTCACCGGGGAGCTGTTTTTT.

V is TRBV7-2 and J is TRBJ1-1, with D possibly being TRBD1 (6 bases). V shed 4 bases and J shed 1 base, with 16 bases lying between them. Germline V lookup: CDR1 SGHTA, CDR2 FQGNSA. The CDR3 sequence is 16 residues long. The CDR3 DNA reads as TGTGCCAGCAGCTCGAAGGGGGGGGCGTGGAACACTGAAGCTTTCTTT. This sequence encodes CASSSKGGAWNTEAFF.

V and J are TRBV10-3 and TRBJ1-3, with 8 nucleotides matching TRBD1. Germline loops: CDR1 ENHRY, CDR2 SYGVKD. V was pared by 8 bases and J by 12 bases, with 12 bases of the junction left unmatched. CDR3 length: 13 amino acids. For the CDR3, the DNA is TGTGCCATCGGCGCAGGGGGCGTGGGTCACATATATTTT. As protein: CAIGAGGVGHIYF.

The chain is built from TRBV2 and TRBJ2-3; 9 nucleotides match TRBD1. The CDR3 totals 13 residues. With 4 bases clipped from V and 5 bases from J, the junction kept 1 base outside the gene matches. CDR1 is SNHLY, CDR2 FYNNEI, per germline. The CDR3 reads CASSGDREDTQYF. The CDR3 nucleotides read TGTGCCAGCAGTGGGGACAGGGAAGATACGCAGTATTTT.

This clone was recorded a few times. The chain uses TRBV5-1 and TRBJ1-2; a possible D gene is TRBD1 (5 bases). Germline V gene data show CDR1 as SGHRS and CDR2 as YFSETQ. This CDR3 has 14 residues. V was cut by 3 bases and J by 4 bases, with 13 bases left in between. The CDR3 protein is CASSWGEGVYGYTF. In DNA, the CDR3 is TGCGCCAGCAGCTGGGGGGAAGGGGTCTATGGCTACACCTTC.

This clone was counted once. This chain links TRBV5-1 with TRBJ2-7; D gene uncertain. This CDR3 region has 13 residues. Germline loops: CDR1 SGHRS, CDR2 YFSETQ. Trimming pared 0 bases from V and 3 bases from J, leaving 7 bases between. The CDR3 loop is CASSLDTLYEQYF. Here the CDR3 DNA reads TGCGCCAGCAGCTTGGACACCCTCTACGAGCAGTACTTC.

The chain links TRBV11-3 to TRBJ2-1; D is ambiguous. V was trimmed by 5 bases and J by 7 bases, leaving 12 bases between them. The CDR3 has 13 amino acids. The germline CDR1 and CDR2 sequences are SGHNT and YENEEA. The CDR3 bases are TGTGCCAGCAGCCTCCTTGGCGAAAATGAGCAGTTCTTC. It specifies CASSLLGENEQFF.

This chain connects TRBV6-6 to TRBJ2-7; a possible D gene is TRBD1 (5 bases). Trimming took off 5 bases at V and 3 bases at J, with 8 bases between the two ends. CDR1 is MNHNY and CDR2 is SVGAGI in the germline V gene (reference sequence). The CDR3 runs 12 residues. CDR3 residues: CASSTDIYEQYF. In nucleotides, the CDR3 is TGTGCCAGCAGTACGGACATCTACGAGCAGTACTTC.

The chain combines TRBV10-2 with TRBJ1-5; D gene uncertain. CDR1 and CDR2 from the germline V gene are WSHSY and SAAADI. This CDR3 spans 11 amino acids. Trimming shortened V by 3 bases and J by 7 bases, and 4 bases separated the two germline ends. In DNA form, the CDR3 reads TGCGCCAGCAGTGACGGCCAGCCCCAGCATTTT. Translated, it gives CASSDGQPQHF.

This chain joins TRBV15 and TRBJ1-2; D gene unclear. Germline CDR1 and CDR2: LNHNV and YYDKDF (reference sequence). Trimming removed 5 bases from V and 4 bases from J, with 14 bases in between. This CDR3 has 14 residues. The CDR3 is CATSAGRWTYGYTF. CDR3 nucleotides: TGTGCCACCAGCGCCGGACGGTGGACCTATGGCTACACCTTC.

For the CDR3, the DNA is TGTGCCAGCAGCCAAGGCCCCGGGGCGGGAGCGTGGGAGCAGTACTTC. The encoded protein is CASSQGPGAGAWEQYF. The V and J genes are TRBV4-2 and TRBJ2-7, with 7 nucleotides matching TRBD2. The CDR3 totals 16 residues. After removal of 1 base from V and 7 bases from J, the junction contained 13 bases not matched to a gene. CDR1 is LGHNA, CDR2 YNFKEQ, per germline.

The genes are TRBV5-1 and TRBJ2-3, with TRBD2 matching over 11 bases. The germline V gene has CDR1 SGHRS and CDR2 YFSETQ. CDR3 size: 15 residues. Trimming cost V 4 bases and J 2 bases; bases outside gene matches: 3. Here the CDR3 DNA reads TGCGCCAGCAGCCGACTAGCGGGATCCACAGATACGCAGTATTTT. Translated, it gives CASSRLAGSTDTQYF.

The gene calls are TRBV6-5 and TRBJ2-7, with D perhaps TRBD2 (6 bases). The germline gives CDR1 MNHEY, CDR2 SVGAGI. Trimming took off 4 bases at V and 3 bases at J, with 19 bases between the two ends. The CDR3 is made up of 16 amino acids. The CDR3 DNA reads as TGTGCCAGCAGTTCTTCCCGGGACTTCGGGATCTACGAGCAGTACTTC. This gives the protein CASSSSRDFGIYEQYF.

The chain employs TRBV5-1 and TRBJ1-2; 7 nucleotides match TRBD1. The CDR3 totals 14 residues. The junction had 5 bases not matched to a gene; V was cut back by 0 bases and J by 6 bases. Germline V lookup: CDR1 SGHRS, CDR2 YFSETQ. The CDR3 DNA reads TGCGCCAGCAGCTTGGCCATGACAGGGAATGGCTACACCTTC. Translation gives CASSLAMTGNGYTF.

The genes are TRBV2 and TRBJ2-3; TRBD2 agrees at 7 bases. CDR1 and CDR2 from the germline V gene are SNHLY and FYNNEI. V shed 11 bases, J shed 1 base, and the junction held 6 bases outside the gene matches. This CDR3 comprises 13 residues. The DNA of the CDR3 is TGTGCCGTTCAGGGAGGGGGCACAGATACGCAGTATTTT. It codes for CAVQGGGTDTQYF.

The chain links TRBV29-1 to TRBJ1-1; D is uncertain. CDR3 size: 13 residues. V was clipped by 2 bases and J by 1 base, with 8 bases between them. The germline gives CDR1 SQVTM, CDR2 ANQGSEA. The CDR3 sequence is CSVEPPGNTEAFF. The CDR3 coding sequence is TGCAGCGTTGAACCCCCGGGGAACACTGAAGCTTTCTTT.

This clone was seen only a few times. The chain joins TRBV19 to TRBJ1-4; D ambiguous. The CDR3 length is 14 residues. CDR1 and CDR2 (germline): LNHDA, SQIVND (reference sequence). V lost 6 bases and J lost 6, with 14 bases in between. CDR3 in amino acids: CASSPSNSYEKLFF. DNA for the CDR3: TGTGCCAGTAGCCCGTCAAACAGTTATGAAAAACTGTTTTTT.

A few counts support this clone. This chain's CDR3 is CAISELGLQGNEQFF. For the CDR3, the DNA is TGTGCCATCAGTGAGCTGGGACTCCAAGGCAATGAGCAGTTCTTC. The rearrangement uses TRBV10-3 and TRBJ2-1, with D possibly TRBD2 on 6 matching bases. The CDR3 covers 15 residues. Per the germline V gene, CDR1 is ENHRY and CDR2 is SYGVKD. Deletions cut 2 bases from V and 6 bases from J, with 14 bases between.

The genes are TRBV2 and TRBJ2-1, with TRBD2 matching 9 bases. V dropped 5 bases and J dropped 4; count of bases not matched to a gene: 6. The length of the CDR3 is 15 residues. Germline-derived CDR1 and CDR2 are SNHLY and FYNNEI. The CDR3 reads CASSRLAERYNEQFF. Written as DNA, the CDR3 is TGTGCCAGCAGTAGACTAGCGGAACGGTACAATGAGCAGTTCTTC.

The V gene is TRBV27, the J gene TRBJ2-1; D uncertain. The CDR3 has 13 amino acids. V shed 3 bases and J shed 2 bases, with 5 bases lying between them. The germline CDR1 and CDR2 sequences are MNHEY and SMNVEV (reference sequence). The CDR3 sequence: CASSFFPYNEQFF. In DNA form, the CDR3 reads TGTGCCAGCAGTTTTTTCCCCTACAATGAGCAGTTCTTC.

The V gene is TRBV19, the J gene TRBJ1-2; tentatively, D is TRBD1 (5 bases). This CDR3 contains 14 residues. Germline V gene lookup returns CDR1 LNHDA and CDR2 SQIVND (reference sequence). Trimming stripped 1 base from V and 8 bases from J, with 14 bases between. The CDR3: CASSIAGRVGGYTF. CDR3 bases: TGTGCCAGTAGTATAGCAGGGCGGGTAGGAGGCTACACCTTC.

This chain connects TRBV14 to TRBJ2-2; D perhaps matches TRBD2 (6 bases). The V and J ends lost 5 bases and 0 bases respectively, with 13 bases between them. The CDR3 length is 16 residues. CDR1 is SGHDN and CDR2 is FVKESK in the germline V gene. The CDR3 nucleotides read TGTGCCAGCAGCTTTCTAGCGTCAGCGAACACCGGGGAGCTGTTTTTT. Its protein product is CASSFLASANTGELFF.

This clone was picked up a small number of times. The J gene is TRBJ2-5, the V gene TRBV13; 10 bases fit TRBD2. J gave up 4 bases and V 4 bases, and 9 bases lay outside the gene matches. Germline V gives CDR1 PRHDT, CDR2 FYEKMQ (reference sequence). The CDR3 has 16 amino acids. The CDR3 loop reads CASSSNSGRTGETQYF. DNA for the CDR3: TGTGCCAGCAGCTCAAATAGCGGGAGGACTGGAGAGACCCAGTACTTC.

The rearrangement uses TRBV9 and TRBJ2-5; weak D call: TRBD2 (5 bases). The CDR3 length is 14 residues. V was pared by 0 bases and J by 1 base, with 7 bases between. CDR1 and CDR2 (germline): SGDLS, YYNGEE. This CDR3 reads CASSVGAGQETQYF. In DNA, the CDR3 is TGTGCCAGCAGCGTAGGGGCGGGCCAAGAGACCCAGTACTTC. The variable domain in full, with the rest retrieved from reference TRBV9 and TRBJ2-5, is DSGVTQTPKHLITATGQRVTLRCSPRSGDLSVYWYQQSLDQGLQFLIQYYNGEERAKGNILERFSAQQFPDLHSELNLSSLELGDSALYFCASSVGAGQETQYFGPGTRLLVL.

The CDR3 nucleotides read TGCGCCAGCAGCTCGACTCGTCTGGCAGGGGAAGGGAACACTGAAGCTTTCTTT. Encoded protein: CASSSTRLAGEGNTEAFF. The rearrangement links TRBV5-1 to TRBJ1-1; D may be TRBD1 (6 bases). CDR3 size: 18 residues. The germline V gene encodes CDR1 SGHRS and CDR2 YFSETQ. Trimming shortened V by 3 bases and J by 1 base, and 22 bases separated the two germline ends.

The chain uses TRBV5-1 and TRBJ2-7, with 16 positions matching TRBD2. The CDR3 is 19 residues long. The V gene end was trimmed by 0 bases and the J gene end by 6 bases; junction bases not matched to a gene: 12. Looked up from germline, CDR1 is SGHRS and CDR2 is YFSETQ. The CDR3 DNA reads TGCGCCAGCAGCTTGGTTATGGGACTAGCGGGAGGGATTCCCCGCGAGCAGTACTTC. It codes for CASSLVMGLAGGIPREQYF.